This T cell receptor (beta chain) stems from a study of T cell responses to AZD1222 COVID-19 vaccine. The sample holds a few counts of this clone. The antigen is undetermined. Here immunoSEQ multiplex PCR was the method, and the copy in TCRdb shows in-frame clones only, minus some. The sample lists 140,000 to 150,000 clones, about 93% occurring once. The study, taken as a whole, reports: At baseline, seropositivity was found in only a handful of AZD1222 recipients. Without day 14 samples, only post-peak T cell repertoires were studied. Regions left unmutated in variants are reportedly the target of nearly half of spike-specific TCRs.

Germline CDR1 is LNHDA and CDR2 is SQIVND (reference sequence). J gave up 1 base and V 3 bases, and 4 bases lay outside the gene matches. The CDR3 has 15 amino acids. The TCR was taken from an adult in good health. The material was peripheral blood, obtained on day 0 of AZD1222 vaccination. This sequence joins TRBV19 and TRBJ2-7; 9 bases are shared with TRBD2. The CDR3 nucleotides are TGTGCCAGTAGTATCAGCCTAGCGGGATCCTACGAGCAGTACTTC. It specifies CASSISLAGSYEQYF.